The table lists the clone carrying this T cell receptor beta chain with a few counts. In TCRdb, the 5' RACE reads were re-called with MiXCR into one record per CDR3 protein. The sample lists about 890,000 distinct CDR3 sequences, roughly an eighth occurring once. The CDR3 consists of 12 residues. Germline CDR1 and CDR2: DFQATT and SNEGSKA (reference sequence). The entry originates in a study of identical twins. The same sample was also studied in work on yellow fever vaccine responses in identical twins.

The chain joins TRBV20-1 to TRBJ1-6; TRBD1 agrees at 7 bases. This sequence was found in a young woman in good health. Sequencing used PBMCs. This CDR3 is CSRQGRNSPLHF. The CDR3 DNA reads as TGCAGCAGACAGGGTCGGAATTCACCCCTCCACTTT.